This T cell receptor (beta chain) was found in a study of cytomegalovirus exposure and HLA in healthy donors. The CDR3 extends over 16 amino acids. V shed 1 base and J 0 bases; nucleotides not matched to a gene: 4. Germline V gene sequence: CDR1 SGHNT, CDR2 YYREEE (reference sequence). Amplification used 60 Vbeta primers and 13 Jbeta primers. Generated by immunoSEQ multiplex PCR, the TCRdb table keeps only in-frame clones and is missing some. The sample holds more than 75,000 clones, approximately 74% seen once. V and J are TRBV5-4 and TRBJ2-3, with 8 positions matching TRBD2. The sample taken for sequencing was PBMCs. The source is a man aged 35 to 55 in good health and CMV-seropositive. Here the CDR3 reads CASSLLSGGSTDTQYF. The CDR3 DNA follows: TGTGCCAGCAGCTTGCTGAGCGGGGGTAGCACAGATACGCAGTATTTT.